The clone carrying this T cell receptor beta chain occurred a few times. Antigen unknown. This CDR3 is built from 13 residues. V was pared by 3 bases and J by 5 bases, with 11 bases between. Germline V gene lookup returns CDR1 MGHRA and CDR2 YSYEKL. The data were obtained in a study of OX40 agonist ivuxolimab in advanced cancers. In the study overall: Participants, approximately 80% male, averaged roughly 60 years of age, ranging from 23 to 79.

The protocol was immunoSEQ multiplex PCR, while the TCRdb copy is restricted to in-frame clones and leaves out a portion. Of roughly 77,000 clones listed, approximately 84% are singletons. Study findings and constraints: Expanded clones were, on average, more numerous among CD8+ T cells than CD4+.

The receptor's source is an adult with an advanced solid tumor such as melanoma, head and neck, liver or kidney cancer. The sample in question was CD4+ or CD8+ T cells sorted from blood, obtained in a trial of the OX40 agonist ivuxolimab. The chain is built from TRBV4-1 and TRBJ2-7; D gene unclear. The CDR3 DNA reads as TGCGCCAGCAGCCAGGCTAGGCAGGACGAGCAGTACTTC. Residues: CASSQARQDEQYF.